This TCR beta chain stems from a study of T cell responses to AZD1222 COVID-19 vaccine. Study-level results: Reports indicate that nearly half of spike-specific TCRs are directed at unmutated variant regions. Spike-specific TCR repertoires showed rising breadth and depth after two AZD1222 doses. The donors showed a predominance of white British ancestry and of females, with possible underestimation of clonal diversity.

As to this clone: The antigen remains undetermined.

Produced via immunoSEQ multiplex PCR; TCRdb's table is partial and in-frame only. This table holds 120,000 or so clones, over 75% found once. Deletions cut 10 bases from V and 4 bases from J, with 19 bases between. The CDR3 consists of 14 residues. CDR1 and CDR2 from the germline V gene are MNHEY and SVGAGI. Sequencing used peripheral blood, obtained on day 0 of AZD1222 vaccination. The TCR comes from an adult in good health. The V and J genes are TRBV6-5 and TRBJ1-2, with D perhaps matching TRBD1 (5 bases). CDR3 residues: CATSGTQSFYGYTF. CDR3 nucleotide sequence: TGTGCCACCTCCGGGACCCAGAGTTTCTATGGCTACACCTTC.